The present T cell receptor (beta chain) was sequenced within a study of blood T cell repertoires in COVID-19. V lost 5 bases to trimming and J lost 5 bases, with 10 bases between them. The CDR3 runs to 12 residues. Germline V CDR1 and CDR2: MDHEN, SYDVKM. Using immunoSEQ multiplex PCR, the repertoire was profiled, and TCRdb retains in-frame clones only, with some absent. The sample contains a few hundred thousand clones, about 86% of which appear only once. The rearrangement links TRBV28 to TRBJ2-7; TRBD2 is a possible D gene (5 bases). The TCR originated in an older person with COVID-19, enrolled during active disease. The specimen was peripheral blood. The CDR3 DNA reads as TGTGCCAGCAGTCCGCCGGGGAACGAGCAGTACTTC. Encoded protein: CASSPPGNEQYF.